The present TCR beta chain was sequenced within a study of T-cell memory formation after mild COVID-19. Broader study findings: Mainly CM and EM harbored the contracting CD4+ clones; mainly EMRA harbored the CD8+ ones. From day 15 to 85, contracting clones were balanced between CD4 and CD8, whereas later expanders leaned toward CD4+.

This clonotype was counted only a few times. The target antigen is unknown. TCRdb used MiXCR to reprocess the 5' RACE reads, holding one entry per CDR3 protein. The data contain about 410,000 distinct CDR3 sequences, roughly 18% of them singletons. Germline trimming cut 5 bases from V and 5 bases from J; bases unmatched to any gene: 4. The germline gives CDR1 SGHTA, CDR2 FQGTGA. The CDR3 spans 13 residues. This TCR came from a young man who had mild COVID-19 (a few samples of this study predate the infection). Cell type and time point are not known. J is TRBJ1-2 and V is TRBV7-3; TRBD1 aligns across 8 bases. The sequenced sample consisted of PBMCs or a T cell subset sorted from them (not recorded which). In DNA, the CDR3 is TGTGCCAGCAGCACCACAGGGGGGTATGGCTACACCTTC. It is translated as CASSTTGGYGYTF.